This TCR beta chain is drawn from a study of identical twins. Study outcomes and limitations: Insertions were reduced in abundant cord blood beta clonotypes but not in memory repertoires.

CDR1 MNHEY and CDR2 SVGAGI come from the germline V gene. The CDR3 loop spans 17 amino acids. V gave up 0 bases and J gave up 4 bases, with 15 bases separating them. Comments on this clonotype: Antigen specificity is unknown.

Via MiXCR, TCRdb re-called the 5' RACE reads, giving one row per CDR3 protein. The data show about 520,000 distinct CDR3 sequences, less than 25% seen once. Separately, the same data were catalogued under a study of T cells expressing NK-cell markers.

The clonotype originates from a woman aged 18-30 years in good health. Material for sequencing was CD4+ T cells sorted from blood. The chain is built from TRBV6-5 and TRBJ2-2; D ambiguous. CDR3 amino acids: CASSYSLGHRVTGELFF. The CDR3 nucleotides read TGTGCCAGCAGTTACTCCTTGGGCCACCGGGTCACCGGGGAGCTGTTTTTT.